The 32 T cell receptor beta chains below come from one sample, sequenced in a study of monozygotic twins with inflammatory bowel disease. TCRdb reprocessed the 5' RACE reads and keeps a single row for each CDR3 protein, giving no DNA. Recorded for this sample: 400,000 to 500,000 distinct CDR3 sequences. Sequencing was carried out using blood. The receptors derive from a human donor with ulcerative colitis or Crohn's disease, or a healthy co-twin of an affected twin (not recorded which).

The J gene is TRBJ1-1, the V gene TRBV19. Germline lookup yields CDR1 LNHDA and CDR2 SQIVND (reference sequence). The CDR3 sequence is 13 residues long. The CDR3 loop is CASSILGRTEAFF.

V and J are TRBV5-1 and TRBJ2-1; TCRdb's D call of TRBD2 is untestable without DNA. The CDR3 loop spans 16 amino acids. Per germline, CDR1 SGHRS and CDR2 YFSETQ. CDR3 region: CASSLEVAGGRNEQFF.

The chain links TRBV20-1 to TRBJ2-1; TCRdb designates TRBD1, a call that cannot be tested without DNA. Germline CDR1 DFQATT, CDR2 SNEGSKA (reference sequence). This CDR3 has 13 residues. Here the CDR3 reads CSARGAVYNEQFF.

This chain uses TRBV12-2 with TRBJ2-2. TRBV12-2 is termed a pseudogene. This CDR3 contains 15 residues. CDR3 loop: CASRLGFLETGELFF.

This chain joins TRBV2 and TRBJ1-4; absent DNA, TCRdb's TRBD1 call cannot be checked. The germline V gene has CDR1 SNHLY and CDR2 FYNNEI. The CDR3 has 12 residues. CDR3: CASSGKLPWTVF.

V gene TRBV10-3 combines with J gene TRBJ1-5. Germline V lookup: CDR1 ENHRY, CDR2 SYGVKD. The CDR3 has 18 residues. The chain's CDR3 is CAISEFFGVGRSNQPQHF.

This sequence joins TRBV9 and TRBJ1-1. This CDR3 is built from 14 residues. Germline CDR1 reads SGDLS; CDR2 reads YYNGEE. The CDR3 sequence is CASSVARGETEAFF.

The chain couples TRBV5-1 to TRBJ1-3. CDR3 length equals 12 residues. Germline assignment: CDR1 SGHRS and CDR2 YFSETQ. The CDR3 sequence is CASTDTGNTIYF.

This sequence joins TRBV12-3 or TRBV12-4 and TRBJ2-3. The CDR3 extends over 14 amino acids. The CDR3 protein is CASTPTESTDTQYF.

The chain employs TRBV11-2 and TRBJ1-1. Germline V lookup: CDR1 SGHAT, CDR2 FQNNGV. The CDR3 has 14 residues. This chain's CDR3 is CASSSRALNTEAFF. The full variable domain, its missing parts supplied by reference TRBV11-2 and TRBJ1-1, is EAGVAQSPRYKIIEKRQSVAFWCNPISGHATLYWYQQILGQGPKLLIQFQNNGVVDDSQLPKDRFSAERLKGVDSTLKIQPAKLEDSAVYLCASSSRALNTEAFFGQGTRLTVV.

The rearrangement uses TRBV2 and TRBJ2-5. Germline CDR1 is SNHLY and CDR2 is FYNNEI. This CDR3 is 13 amino acids long. The CDR3 protein is CASNRHIQETQYF.

CDR3 amino acids: CASSLAAEGYTDTQYF. The chain joins TRBV5-1 to TRBJ2-3; TCRdb reports TRBD2, a call that lacks DNA to check it against. The CDR3 length is 16 residues. Per the germline V gene, CDR1 is SGHRS and CDR2 is YFSETQ. The full variable domain, completed using reference TRBV5-1 and TRBJ2-3, is KAGVTQTPRYLIKTRGQQVTLSCSPISGHRSVSWYQQTPGQGLQFLFEYFSETQRNKGNFPGRFSGRQFSNSRSEMNVSTLELGDSALYLCASSLAAEGYTDTQYFGPGTRLTVL.

V gene TRBV24-1 combines with J gene TRBJ2-3; there is no DNA to check the TCRdb D call of TRBD2. Germline V lookup: CDR1 KGHDR, CDR2 SFDVKD. The CDR3 sequence is 15 residues long. The CDR3 region is CATRPGLAETDTQYF.

The chain links TRBV7-2 to TRBJ2-1; checking the TCRdb D call of TRBD1 is not possible without DNA. CDR3 length equals 16 residues. Germline values: CDR1 SGHTA, CDR2 FQGNSA. CDR3: CASSPAGGGSYNEQFF.

J is TRBJ2-7 and V is TRBV27; TCRdb's D call of TRBD1 is untestable without DNA. CDR1 is MNHEY, CDR2 SMNVEV, per germline (reference sequence). The CDR3 runs to 15 residues. CDR3 residues: CASSPPGQGVNEQYF.

The chain has TRBV20-1 and TRBJ2-3; TCRdb's D call of TRBD2 is untestable without DNA. CDR1 DFQATT and CDR2 SNEGSKA come from the germline V gene (reference sequence). The CDR3 sequence is 13 residues long. CDR3 sequence: CSSQAGGPDTQYF.

J is TRBJ1-1 and V is TRBV6-5. Germline CDR1 MNHEY, CDR2 SVGAGI. The CDR3 runs to 11 residues. The CDR3 region is CASRIRNEAFF.

The chain joins TRBV4-2 to TRBJ1-2; TCRdb names TRBD1, which stays unverified in the absence of DNA. Germline V gene data show CDR1 as LGHNA and CDR2 as YNFKEQ. This CDR3 is built from 16 residues. CDR3: CASSQDRNSGGGGYTF.

This chain uses TRBV20-1 with TRBJ1-1; TCRdb outputs TRBD1, but without DNA this stays unchecked. Germline V lookup: CDR1 DFQATT, CDR2 SNEGSKA (reference sequence). The CDR3 is 11 amino acids. The CDR3 loop reads CSARARVEAFF.

The chain links TRBV29-1 to TRBJ2-3; the TCRdb call, TRBD1, lacks DNA for checking. The CDR3 length is 13 residues. Germline V gives CDR1 SQVTM, CDR2 ANQGSEA. CDR3 residues: CSSVVGATDTQYF.

The chain carries TRBV30 and TRBJ2-7; without DNA, the TCRdb call of TRBD1 cannot be checked. The CDR3 has 13 residues. Germline V gene sequence: CDR1 GTSNPN, CDR2 SVGIG (reference sequence). The CDR3: CAWSVTGGYEQYF. The variable domain in full, completed from reference TRBV30 and TRBJ2-7, reads SQTIHQWPATLVQPVGSPLSLECTVEGTSNPNLYWYRQAAGRGLQLLFYSVGIGQISSEVPQNLSASRPQDRQFILSSKKLLLSDSGFYLCAWSVTGGYEQYFGPGTRLTVT.

V gene TRBV14 combines with J gene TRBJ1-6. Per germline, CDR1 SGHDN and CDR2 FVKESK. This CDR3 region has 14 residues. CDR3 protein: CASSQVRTNSPLHF.

The chain employs TRBV6-2 or TRBV6-3 and TRBJ2-1; TCRdb selects TRBD2, and the lack of DNA leaves this call unchecked. The CDR3 is made up of 22 amino acids. Germline CDR1 MNHEY, CDR2 SVGEGT. CDR3 region: CASSYPARLADLSLTSYNEQFF.

The chain employs TRBV12-3 or TRBV12-4 and TRBJ2-5; TCRdb's D gene call, TRBD2, goes unchecked for lack of DNA. The CDR3 covers 15 residues. The CDR3 sequence is CASRPTSGGGGTQYF.

V is TRBV2 and J is TRBJ1-5; TCRdb designates TRBD1, a call that cannot be tested without DNA. The CDR3 is 14 amino acids. The V gene's germline CDR1 is SNHLY and CDR2 FYNNEI. CDR3 sequence reads: CASTADIMNQPQHF. Drawing the rest from reference TRBV2 and TRBJ1-5, the complete variable domain is EPEVTQTPSHQVTQMGQEVILRCVPISNHLYFYWYRQILGQKVEFLVSFYNNEISEKSEIFDDQFSVERPDGSNFTLKIRSTKLEDSAMYFCASTADIMNQPQHFGDGTRLSIL.

This chain joins TRBV7-2 and TRBJ2-1; TCRdb names TRBD2, which stays unverified in the absence of DNA. The CDR3 totals 15 residues. Per germline, CDR1 SGHTA and CDR2 FQGNSA. The chain's CDR3 is CASSPSSSPYNEQFF.

V usage is TRBV15 and J usage is TRBJ2-2; with no DNA, the TCRdb D assignment of TRBD2 cannot be verified. The V gene's germline CDR1 is LNHNV and CDR2 YYDKDF (reference sequence). The CDR3 loop spans 17 amino acids. This chain's CDR3 is CATSRDRTARNTGELFF.

J is TRBJ2-5 and V is TRBV20-1. Per germline, CDR1 DFQATT and CDR2 SNEGSKA (reference sequence). CDR3 size: 15 residues. CDR3 region: CSASMQAGSQETQYF.

The chain is built from TRBV5-1 and TRBJ2-1; TCRdb calls TRBD1, which cannot be checked without DNA. This CDR3 spans 17 amino acids. Germline V gene lookup returns CDR1 SGHRS and CDR2 YFSETQ. The CDR3 reads CASSLERGQAIKGEQFF.

The rearrangement uses TRBV6-2 or TRBV6-3 and TRBJ1-5; TCRdb selects TRBD1, and the lack of DNA leaves this call unchecked. Germline values: CDR1 MNHEY, CDR2 SVGEGT. The CDR3 is 20 amino acids. The CDR3 is CASSRWAPGQSTGSNQPQHF.

The V and J genes are TRBV11-1 and TRBJ2-1; TCRdb names TRBD1, which stays unverified in the absence of DNA. This CDR3 contains 18 residues. The germline V gene has CDR1 SGHAT and CDR2 FQDESV (reference sequence). CDR3 residues: CASSPPVFGDRVWNEQFF.

The genes are TRBV7-9 and TRBJ1-2. This CDR3 comprises 13 residues. Germline CDR1 reads SEHNR; CDR2 reads FQNEAQ (reference sequence). The CDR3 reads CASSLGVLYGYTF.